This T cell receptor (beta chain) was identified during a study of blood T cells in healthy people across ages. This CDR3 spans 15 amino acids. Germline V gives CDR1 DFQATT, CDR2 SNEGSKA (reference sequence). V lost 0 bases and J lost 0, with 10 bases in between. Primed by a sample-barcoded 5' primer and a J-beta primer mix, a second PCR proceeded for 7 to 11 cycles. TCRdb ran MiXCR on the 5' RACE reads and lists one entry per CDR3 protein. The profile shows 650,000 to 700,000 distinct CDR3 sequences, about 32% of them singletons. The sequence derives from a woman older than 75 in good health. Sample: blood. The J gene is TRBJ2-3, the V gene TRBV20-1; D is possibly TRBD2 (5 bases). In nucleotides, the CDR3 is TGCAGTGCTAGAGAACGGGGTCATAGCACAGATACGCAGTATTTT. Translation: CSARERGHSTDTQYF.